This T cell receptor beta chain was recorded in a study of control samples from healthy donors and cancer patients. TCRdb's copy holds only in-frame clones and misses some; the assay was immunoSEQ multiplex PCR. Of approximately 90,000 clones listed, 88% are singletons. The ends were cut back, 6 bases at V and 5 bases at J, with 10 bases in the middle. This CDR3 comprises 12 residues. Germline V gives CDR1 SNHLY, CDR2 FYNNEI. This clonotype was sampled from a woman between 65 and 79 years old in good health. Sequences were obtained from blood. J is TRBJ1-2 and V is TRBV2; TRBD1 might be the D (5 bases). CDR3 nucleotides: TGTGCCAGCAGCGAGCAGGGATATGGCTACACCTTC. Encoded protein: CASSEQGYGYTF.